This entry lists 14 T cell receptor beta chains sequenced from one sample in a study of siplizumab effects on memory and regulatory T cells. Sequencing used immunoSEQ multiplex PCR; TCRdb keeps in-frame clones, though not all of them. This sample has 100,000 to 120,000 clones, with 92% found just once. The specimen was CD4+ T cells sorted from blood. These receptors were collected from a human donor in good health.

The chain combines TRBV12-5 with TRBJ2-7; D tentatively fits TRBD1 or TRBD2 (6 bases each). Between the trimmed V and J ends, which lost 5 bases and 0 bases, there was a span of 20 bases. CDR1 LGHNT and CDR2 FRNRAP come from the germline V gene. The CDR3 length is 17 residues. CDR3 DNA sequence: TGTGCTAGTGGTCGCAAAAATCTACGGGGGCCCTCCTACGAGCAGTACTTC. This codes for CASGRKNLRGPSYEQYF.

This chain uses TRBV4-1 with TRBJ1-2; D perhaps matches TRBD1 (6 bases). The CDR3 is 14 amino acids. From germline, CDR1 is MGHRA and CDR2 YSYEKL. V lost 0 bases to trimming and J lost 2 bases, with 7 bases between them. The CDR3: CASSQDQGNYGYTF. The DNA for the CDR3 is TGCGCCAGCAGCCAAGACCAGGGGAACTATGGCTACACCTTC.

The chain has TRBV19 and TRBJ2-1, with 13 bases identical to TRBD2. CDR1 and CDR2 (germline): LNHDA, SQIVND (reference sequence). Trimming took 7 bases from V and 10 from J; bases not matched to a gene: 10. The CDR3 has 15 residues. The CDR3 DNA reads TGTGCCAGTAAATCAGAACTAGCGGGGGGGCGAGAGCAGTTCTTC. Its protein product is CASKSELAGGREQFF.

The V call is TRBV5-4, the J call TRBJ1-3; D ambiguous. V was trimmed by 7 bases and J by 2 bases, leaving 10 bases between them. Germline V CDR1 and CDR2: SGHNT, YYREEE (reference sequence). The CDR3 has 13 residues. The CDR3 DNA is TGTGCCAGCGAGCGCAATCCTGGAAACACCATATATTTT. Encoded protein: CASERNPGNTIYF.

CDR3 residues: CASRPTRDQETQYF. The CDR3 region has the DNA TGTGCCAGCCGACCTACTAGGGACCAAGAGACCCAGTACTTC. The rearrangement links TRBV2 to TRBJ2-5; perhaps TRBD2 as D (5 bases). V was clipped by 8 bases and J by 0 bases, with 13 bases between them. Germline V gene sequence: CDR1 SNHLY, CDR2 FYNNEI. This CDR3 comprises 14 residues.

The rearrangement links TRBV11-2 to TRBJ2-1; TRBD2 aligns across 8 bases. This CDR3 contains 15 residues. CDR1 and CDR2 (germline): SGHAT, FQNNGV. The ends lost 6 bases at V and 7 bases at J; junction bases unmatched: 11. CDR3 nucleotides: TGTGCCAGCAGAAAGATTAGCGGGACGGGGAATGAGCAGTTCTTC. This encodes CASRKISGTGNEQFF.

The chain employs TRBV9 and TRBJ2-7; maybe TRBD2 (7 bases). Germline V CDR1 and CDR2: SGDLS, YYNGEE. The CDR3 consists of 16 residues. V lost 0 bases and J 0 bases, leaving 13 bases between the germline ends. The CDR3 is CASSVGGRGSSYEQYF. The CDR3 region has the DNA TGTGCCAGCAGCGTAGGAGGGAGGGGGAGCTCCTACGAGCAGTACTTC.

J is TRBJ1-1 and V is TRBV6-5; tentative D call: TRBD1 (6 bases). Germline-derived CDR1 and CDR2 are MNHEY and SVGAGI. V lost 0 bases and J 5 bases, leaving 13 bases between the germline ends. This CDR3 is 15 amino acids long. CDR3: CASSYSTGRITEAFF. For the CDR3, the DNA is TGTGCCAGCAGTTACTCGACAGGTAGAATTACTGAAGCTTTCTTT.

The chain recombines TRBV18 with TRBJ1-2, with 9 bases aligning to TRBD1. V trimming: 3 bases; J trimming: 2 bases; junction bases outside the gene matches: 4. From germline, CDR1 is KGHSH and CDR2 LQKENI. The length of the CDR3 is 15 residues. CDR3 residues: CASSPAGTGNYGYTF. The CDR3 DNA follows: TGTGCCAGCTCACCTGCTGGGACAGGGAACTATGGCTACACCTTC.

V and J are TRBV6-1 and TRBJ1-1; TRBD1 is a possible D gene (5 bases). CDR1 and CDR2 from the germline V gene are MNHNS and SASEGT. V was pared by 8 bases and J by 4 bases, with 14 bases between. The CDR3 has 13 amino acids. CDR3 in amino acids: CASSVEGTTEAFF. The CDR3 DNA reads TGTGCCAGCTCCGTCGAGGGGACCACTGAAGCTTTCTTT.

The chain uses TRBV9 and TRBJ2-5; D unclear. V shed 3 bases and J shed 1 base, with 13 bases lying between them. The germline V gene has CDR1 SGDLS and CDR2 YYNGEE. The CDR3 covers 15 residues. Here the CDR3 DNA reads TGTGCCAGCAGCGGTGCAACCGGCCCCCAAGAGACCCAGTACTTC. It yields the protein CASSGATGPQETQYF.

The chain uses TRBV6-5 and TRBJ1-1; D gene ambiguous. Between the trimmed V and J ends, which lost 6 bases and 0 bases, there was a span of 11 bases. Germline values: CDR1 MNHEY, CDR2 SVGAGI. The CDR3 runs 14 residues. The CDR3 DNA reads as TGTGCCAGCAGGAAGCAGTTTATGAACACTGAAGCTTTCTTT. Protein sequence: CASRKQFMNTEAFF.

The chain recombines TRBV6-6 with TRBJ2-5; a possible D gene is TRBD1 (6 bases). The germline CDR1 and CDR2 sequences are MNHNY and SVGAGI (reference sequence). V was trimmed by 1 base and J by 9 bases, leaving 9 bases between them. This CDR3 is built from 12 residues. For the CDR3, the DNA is TGTGCCAGCAGTTACTTGAAGGGGGCCCAGTACTTC. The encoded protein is CASSYLKGAQYF.

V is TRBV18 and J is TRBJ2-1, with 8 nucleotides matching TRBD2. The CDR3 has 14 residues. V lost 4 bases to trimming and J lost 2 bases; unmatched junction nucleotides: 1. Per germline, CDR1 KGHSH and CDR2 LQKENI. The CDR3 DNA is TGTGCCAGCTCACAGCGGGAGCCCTACAATGAGCAGTTCTTC. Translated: CASSQREPYNEQFF.